Described below is a single TCR beta chain sequence and its context. The antigen is undetermined. The data are from a study of cytomegalovirus exposure and HLA in healthy donors. Turning to the study itself: In an early release, HLA-typed donors contributed 77 million or so unique TCR sequences.

Amplification used 60 Vbeta primers and 13 Jbeta primers. As originally analysed: A follow-up analysis tallied about 80 million unique TCR beta chains, roughly 11 million shared. Assay: immunoSEQ multiplex PCR; the TCRdb copy retains only in-frame clones and omits some. Clone size and the V and J calls come from that table; the DNA yielded D and trimming. Its clone listing holds 80,000 to 100,000 clones. Germline CDR1 reads MNHNS; CDR2 reads SASEGT. CDR3 length: 15 amino acids. Trimming took off 5 bases at V and 2 bases at J, with 14 bases between the two ends. Participants comprised healthy donors of bone marrow. Study results and limitations: Sequencing probably produced one cluster of sequence variants that were highly shared.

This chain uses TRBV6-1 with TRBJ2-3; D is unclear. The TCR sequence derives from a man aged 50 or older in good health and CMV-seronegative. Material: PBMCs. The CDR3: CASSRQLHLTDTQYF. The CDR3 nucleotides read TGTGCCAGCAGTAGACAATTACACCTCACAGATACGCAGTATTTT.